This T cell receptor beta chain comes out of a study of response to subunit inactivated influenza vaccine. TCRdb redid the calling of the RT-PCR reads with MiXCR, one entry per CDR3 protein. The sample holds approximately 500,000 distinct CDR3 sequences, roughly a quarter seen once. V was pared by 0 bases and J by 8 bases, with 9 bases of the junction left unmatched. Germline V gene sequence: CDR1 SNHLY, CDR2 FYNNEI. The CDR3 has 17 residues. This clonotype was seen more than once but under ten times. In addition, the sample was reused for a study of T cells expressing NK-cell markers. That paper notes: The authors generated TCR beta cDNA through 5'RACE template switching with UMIs. It was from sorted CD3+CD56+NKG2C+, CD3+CD56+NKG2C- and CD3+CD56-NKG2C+ T cells that TCR beta repertoires came. Among the experiments, several used an anti-gamma-delta TCR antibody to restrict sorting to alpha-beta TCR T cells. Of the CD8+ T cells in five or six donors, roughly 1.0-7.0% belonged to dominant NKG2C+ clonotypes.

This chain uses TRBV2 with TRBJ1-4, with 10 bases that match TRBD1. This TCR was sampled from a man aged 45-65 years who received an inactivated influenza vaccine. This specimen consisted of CD4+ T cells sorted from PBMCs, obtained less than 13 days after vaccination. CDR3: CASSEAKGTGELEKLFF. Written as DNA, the CDR3 is TGTGCCAGCAGTGAAGCGAAAGGGACAGGGGAACTCGAAAAACTGTTTTTT. The full variable domain, in which reference TRBV2 and TRBJ1-4 provide the parts outside the CDR3, is EPEVTQTPSHQVTQMGQEVILRCVPISNHLYFYWYRQILGQKVEFLVSFYNNEISEKSEIFDDQFSVERPDGSNFTLKIRSTKLEDSAMYFCASSEAKGTGELEKLFFGSGTQLSVL.